What follows describes a single T cell receptor (beta chain). Its cognate antigen is unknown. The data belong to a study of OX40 agonist ivuxolimab in advanced cancers. The repertoire was sequenced with immunoSEQ multiplex PCR; TCRdb's copy has only in-frame clones and lacks some. Here the sample spans some 61,000 clones, roughly nine tenths being singletons. V was trimmed by 3 bases and J by 6 bases, leaving 8 bases between them. In germline, CDR1 is KGHSH, CDR2 LQKENI. The CDR3 consists of 13 residues. General study points: The study found that CD8+ T cells averaged more expanded clones than CD4+. Partial responders treated at 0.1-3.0 mg/kg exhibited clonal expansion among the lowest measured.

Sequences were derived from CD4+ or CD8+ T cells sorted from blood, sampled in a trial of the OX40 agonist ivuxolimab. The receptor comes from an adult with an advanced solid tumor such as melanoma, head and neck, liver or kidney cancer. The rearrangement links TRBV18 to TRBJ2-2; D call uncertain. CDR3 amino acids: CASSPTRSGELFF. CDR3 sequence (DNA): TGTGCCAGCTCACCCACAAGGTCCGGGGAGCTGTTTTTT.